This record covers a single T cell receptor (beta chain). This sample was included in a study of shared clonotypes between healthy human individuals. Some 30,000 T cell genomes, or 200 to 250 ng DNA, went into the sorted-subset replicate PCRs. Using immunoSEQ multiplex PCR, the repertoire was profiled, and TCRdb retains in-frame clones only, with some absent. Of 2 million to 3 million clones in the sample, approximately 92% were seen once. Germline CDR1 and CDR2: MRHNA and SNTAGT. The trim removed 10 bases at V and 8 bases at J, leaving 9 bases unmatched. The CDR3 runs to 13 residues. This sequence originates from a man aged 18 to 30 in good health. Material: naive CD4+ T cells sorted from blood. Documented subset: CD45RA+ positively selected. The chain combines TRBV6-4 with TRBJ1-4; 8 nucleotides agree with TRBD1. The CDR3 DNA reads as TGTGCCACTTCAGGACAGGGAAGGGAAAAACTGTTTTTT. Translated: CATSGQGREKLFF.